A single TCR beta chain is shown here with its context. The antigen remains unidentified. V gave up 1 base and J gave up 0 bases, with 7 bases separating them. The germline V gene has CDR1 LGHNT and CDR2 FRNRAP. The CDR3 has 15 residues. The data stem from a study of CD4 T cells in relation to SARS-CoV-2 and coronaviruses. Study background: The HLA restriction of the shared crossreactive spike epitopes was mapped. Study observations and caveats: Memory recall responses, not primary responses primed in culture, are what the assay detects. No crossreactivity against non-spike viral proteins was tested here.

Here immunoSEQ multiplex PCR was the method, and the copy in TCRdb shows in-frame clones only, minus some. The sample records tens of thousands of clones, 90% to 95% being singletons. Material: naive CD4+ T cells from PBMCs. The subset denotes: naive CD4+ T cells isolated by negative enrichment. This receptor was identified in an adult with COVID-19. The chain combines TRBV12-5 with TRBJ1-5, with D possibly matching TRBD1 (5 bases). The CDR3 sequence is CASGLEQDSNQPQHF. The CDR3 nucleotides are TGTGCTAGTGGTTTGGAACAGGATAGCAATCAGCCCCAGCATTTT.